This record covers a single T cell receptor beta chain. Its target is not known. Repertoires were generated with immunoSEQ multiplex PCR, while TCRdb's copy carries only in-frame clones and drops some. The sample consists of 90,000 to 95,000 clones, more than 75% of them appearing once. The data belong to a study of T cell responses to AZD1222 COVID-19 vaccine. Whole-study context: Analyses pooled second doses at about 4 or about 12 weeks.

The germline CDR1 and CDR2 sequences are LGHDT and YNNKEL (reference sequence). Trimming cost V 3 bases and J 4 bases, with 11 bases left between them. This CDR3 comprises 14 residues. Findings of the study overall: Repertoire sampling happened only post peak T cell response. Mapped onto spike, vaccine-associated CD4 TCRs spanned it and were dominant at 160-218 and 743-854. White British donors predominated, females outnumbered males, and clonal diversity was possibly underestimated.

This chain links TRBV3-1 (or the pseudogene TRBV3-2) with TRBJ2-3, with D possibly matching TRBD2 (6 bases). This specimen was peripheral blood, taken on day 0 of AZD1222 vaccination. The receptor's source is an adult in good health. In DNA, the CDR3 is TGTGCCAGCAGCCAGGGTGGGAGGCCAGATACGCAGTATTTT. Translated: CASSQGGRPDTQYF.